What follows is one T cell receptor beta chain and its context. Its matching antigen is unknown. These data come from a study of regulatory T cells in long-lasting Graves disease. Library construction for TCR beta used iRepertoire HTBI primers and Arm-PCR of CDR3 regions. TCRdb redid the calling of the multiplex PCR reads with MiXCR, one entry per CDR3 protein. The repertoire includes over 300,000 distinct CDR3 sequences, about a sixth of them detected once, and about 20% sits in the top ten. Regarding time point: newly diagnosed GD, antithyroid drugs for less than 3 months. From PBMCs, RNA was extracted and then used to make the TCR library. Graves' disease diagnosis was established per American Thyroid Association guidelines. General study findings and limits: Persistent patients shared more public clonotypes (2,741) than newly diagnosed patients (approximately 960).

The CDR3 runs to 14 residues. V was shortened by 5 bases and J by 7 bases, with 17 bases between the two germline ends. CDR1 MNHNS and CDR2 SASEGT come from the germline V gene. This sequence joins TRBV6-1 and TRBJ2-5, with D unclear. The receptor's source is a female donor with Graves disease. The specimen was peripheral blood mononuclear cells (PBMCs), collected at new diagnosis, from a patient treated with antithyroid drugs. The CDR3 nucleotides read TGTGCCAGCAGTCAAACGGACCTCTCGGGGACCCAGTACTTC. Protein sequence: CASSQTDLSGTQYF.